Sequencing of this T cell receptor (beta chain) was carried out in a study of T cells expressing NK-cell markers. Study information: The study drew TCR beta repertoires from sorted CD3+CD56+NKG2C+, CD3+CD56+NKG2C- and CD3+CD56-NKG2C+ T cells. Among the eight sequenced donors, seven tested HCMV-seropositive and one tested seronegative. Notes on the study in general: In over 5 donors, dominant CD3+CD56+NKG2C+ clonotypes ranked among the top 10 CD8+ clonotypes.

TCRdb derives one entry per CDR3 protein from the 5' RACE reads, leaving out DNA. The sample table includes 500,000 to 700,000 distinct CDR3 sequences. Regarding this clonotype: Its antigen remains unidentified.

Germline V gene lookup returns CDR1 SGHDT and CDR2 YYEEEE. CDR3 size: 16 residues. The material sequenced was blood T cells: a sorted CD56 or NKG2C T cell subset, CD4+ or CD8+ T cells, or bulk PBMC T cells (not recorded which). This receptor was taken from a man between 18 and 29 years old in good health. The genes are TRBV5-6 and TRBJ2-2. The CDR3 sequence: CASSSPGTGNTGELFF.